This T cell receptor beta chain was identified in a study of cytomegalovirus exposure and HLA in healthy donors. For the study at large: Early on, a data release was issued that held some 85 million unique TCRs from HLA-typed donors.

PCR amplification relied on 60 Vbeta primers (plus 13 Jbeta primers). TCRdb's copy holds only in-frame clones and misses some; the assay was immunoSEQ multiplex PCR. Among approximately 170,000 clones listed, roughly 79% were seen once. Between the trimmed V and J ends, which lost 5 bases and 4 bases, there was a span of 15 bases. CDR1 is LNHDA and CDR2 is SQIVND in the germline V gene (reference sequence). The CDR3 length is 14 residues. The chain has TRBV19 and TRBJ2-7, with D tentatively TRBD2 (5 bases). Sample: PBMCs. The receptor was isolated from a man in his forties in good health and CMV-seronegative. The CDR3 nucleotides read TGTGCCAGTAGTCGGGGTGTGGGCAGTTACGAGCAGTACTTC. It yields the protein CASSRGVGSYEQYF.